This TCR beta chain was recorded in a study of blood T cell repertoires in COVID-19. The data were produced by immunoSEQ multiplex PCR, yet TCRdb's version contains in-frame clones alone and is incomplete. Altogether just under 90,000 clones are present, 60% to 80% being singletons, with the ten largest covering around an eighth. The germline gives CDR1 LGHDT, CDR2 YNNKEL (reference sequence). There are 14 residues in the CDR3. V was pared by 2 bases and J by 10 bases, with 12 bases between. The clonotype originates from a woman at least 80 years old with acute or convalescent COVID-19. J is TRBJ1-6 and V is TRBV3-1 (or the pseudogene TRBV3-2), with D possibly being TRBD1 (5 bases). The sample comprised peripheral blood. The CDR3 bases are TGTGCCAGCAGCCAAAGTCAGGGAGGATCACCCCTCCACTTT. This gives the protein CASSQSQGGSPLHF.